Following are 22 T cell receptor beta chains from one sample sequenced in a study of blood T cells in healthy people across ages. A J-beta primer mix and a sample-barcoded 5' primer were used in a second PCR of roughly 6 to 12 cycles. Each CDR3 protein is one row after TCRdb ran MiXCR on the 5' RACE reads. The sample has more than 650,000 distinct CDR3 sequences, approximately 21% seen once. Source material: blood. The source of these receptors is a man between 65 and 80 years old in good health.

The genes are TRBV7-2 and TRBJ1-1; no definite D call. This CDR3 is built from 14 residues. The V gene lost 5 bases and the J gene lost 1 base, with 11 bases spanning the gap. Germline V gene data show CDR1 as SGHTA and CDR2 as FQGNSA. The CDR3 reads CASSPGFGNTEAFF. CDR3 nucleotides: TGTGCCAGCAGCCCGGGGTTTGGGAACACTGAAGCTTTCTTT.

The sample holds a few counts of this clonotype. The CDR3, as DNA: TGTGCCAGCAGTGCCACCCCCCTCACTGGGGGAGATACGCAGTATTTT. Protein: CASSATPLTGGDTQYF. The V call is TRBV25-1, the J call TRBJ2-3, with D possibly being TRBD1 or TRBD2 (5 bases each). The ends were cut back, 4 bases at V and 5 bases at J, with 19 bases in the middle. This CDR3 spans 16 amino acids. In germline, CDR1 is MGHDK, CDR2 SYGVNS.

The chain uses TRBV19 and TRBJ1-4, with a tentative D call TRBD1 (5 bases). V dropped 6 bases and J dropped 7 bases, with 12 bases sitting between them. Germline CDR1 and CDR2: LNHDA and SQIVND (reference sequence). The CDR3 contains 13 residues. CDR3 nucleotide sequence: TGTGCCAGTAGAGAGAGGGGTAGTGAAAAACTGTTTTTT. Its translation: CASRERGSEKLFF. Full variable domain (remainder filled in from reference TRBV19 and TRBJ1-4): DGGITQSPKYLFRKEGQNVTLSCEQNLNHDAMYWYRQDPGQGLRLIYYSQIVNDFQKGDIAEGYSVSREKKESFPLTVTSAQKNPTAFYLCASRERGSEKLFFGSGTQLSVL.

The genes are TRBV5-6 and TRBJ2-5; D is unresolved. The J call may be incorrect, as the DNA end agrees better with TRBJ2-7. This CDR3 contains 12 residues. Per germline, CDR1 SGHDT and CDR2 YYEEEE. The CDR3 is CASSHSSYEQYF. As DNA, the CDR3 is TGTGCCAGCAGTCACTCCTCCTACGAGCAGTACTTC.

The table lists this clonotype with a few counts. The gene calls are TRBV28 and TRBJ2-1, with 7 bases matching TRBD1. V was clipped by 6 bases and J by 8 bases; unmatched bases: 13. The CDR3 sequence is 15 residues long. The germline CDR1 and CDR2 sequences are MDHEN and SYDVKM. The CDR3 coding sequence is TGTGCCAGCAGATCCCACAGGGGAATGGAAGATGAGCAGTTCTTC. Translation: CASRSHRGMEDEQFF.

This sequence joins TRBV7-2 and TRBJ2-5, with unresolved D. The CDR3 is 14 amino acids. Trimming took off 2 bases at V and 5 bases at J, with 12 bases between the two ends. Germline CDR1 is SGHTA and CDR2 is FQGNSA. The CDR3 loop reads CASSLSSQFETQYF. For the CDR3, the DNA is TGTGCCAGCAGCTTATCTTCCCAGTTCGAGACCCAGTACTTC.

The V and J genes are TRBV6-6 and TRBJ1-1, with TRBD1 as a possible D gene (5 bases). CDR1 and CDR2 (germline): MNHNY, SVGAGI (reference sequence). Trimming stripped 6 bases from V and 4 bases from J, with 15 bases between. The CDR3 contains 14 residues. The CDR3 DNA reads TGTGCCAGCAGACGGGACCGCGGGGGCACTGAAGCTTTCTTT. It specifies CASRRDRGGTEAFF.

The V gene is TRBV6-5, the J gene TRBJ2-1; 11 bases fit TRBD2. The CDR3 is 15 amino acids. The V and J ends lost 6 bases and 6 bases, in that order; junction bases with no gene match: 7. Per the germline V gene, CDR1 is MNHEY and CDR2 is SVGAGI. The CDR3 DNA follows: TGTGCCAGCAGCCCGGGACTAGCGGTCTCCAATGAGCAGTTCTTC. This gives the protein CASSPGLAVSNEQFF.

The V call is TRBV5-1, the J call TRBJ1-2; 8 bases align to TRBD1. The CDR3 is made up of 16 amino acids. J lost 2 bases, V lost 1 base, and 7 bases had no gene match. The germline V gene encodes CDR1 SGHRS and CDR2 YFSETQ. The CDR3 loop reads CASSLRQGQGNYGYTF. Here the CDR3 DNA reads TGCGCCAGCAGCTTGCGCCAAGGACAGGGAAACTATGGCTACACCTTC. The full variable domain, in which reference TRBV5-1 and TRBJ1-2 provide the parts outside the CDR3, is KAGVTQTPRYLIKTRGQQVTLSCSPISGHRSVSWYQQTPGQGLQFLFEYFSETQRNKGNFPGRFSGRQFSNSRSEMNVSTLELGDSALYLCASSLRQGQGNYGYTFGSGTRLTVV.

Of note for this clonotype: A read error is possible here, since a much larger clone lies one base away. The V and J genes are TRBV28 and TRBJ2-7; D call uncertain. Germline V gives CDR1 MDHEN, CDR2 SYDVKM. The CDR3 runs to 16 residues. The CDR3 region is CASSFTLAHLSYEQHF. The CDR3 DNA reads TGTGCCAGCAGTTTCACCTTGGCTCACCTCTCCTACGAGCAGCACTTC.

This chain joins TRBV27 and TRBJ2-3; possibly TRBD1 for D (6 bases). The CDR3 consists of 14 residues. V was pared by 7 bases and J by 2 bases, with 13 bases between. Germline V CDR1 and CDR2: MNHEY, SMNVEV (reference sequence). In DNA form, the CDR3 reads TGTGCCAGCACCCGGACAGATTACACAGATACGCAGTATTTT. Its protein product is CASTRTDYTDTQYF.

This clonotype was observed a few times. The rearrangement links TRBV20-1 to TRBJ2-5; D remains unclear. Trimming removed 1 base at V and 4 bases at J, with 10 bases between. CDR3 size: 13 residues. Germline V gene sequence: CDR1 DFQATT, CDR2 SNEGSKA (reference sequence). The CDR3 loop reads CSARGGVGETQYF. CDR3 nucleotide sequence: TGCAGTGCTAGAGGAGGCGTCGGAGAGACCCAGTACTTC.

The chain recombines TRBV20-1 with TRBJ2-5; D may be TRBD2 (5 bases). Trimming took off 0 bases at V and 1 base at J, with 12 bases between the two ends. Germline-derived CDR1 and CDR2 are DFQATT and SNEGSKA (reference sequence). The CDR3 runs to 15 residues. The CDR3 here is CSARDQRTLQETQYF. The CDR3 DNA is TGCAGTGCTAGAGATCAACGGACTCTCCAAGAGACCCAGTACTTC.

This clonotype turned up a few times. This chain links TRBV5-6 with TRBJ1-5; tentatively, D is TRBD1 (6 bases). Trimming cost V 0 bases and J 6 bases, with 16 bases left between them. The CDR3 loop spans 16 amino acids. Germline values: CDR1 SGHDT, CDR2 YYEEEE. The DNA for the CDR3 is TGTGCCAGCAGCTTGGGGGGGCCCCGGTCGGGTCAGCCCCAGCATTTT. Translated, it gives CASSLGGPRSGQPQHF. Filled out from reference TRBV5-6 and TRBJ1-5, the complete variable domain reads DAGVTQSPTHLIKTRGQQVTLRCSPKSGHDTVSWYQQALGQGPQFIFQYYEEEERQRGNFPDRFSGHQFPNYSSELNVNALLLGDSALYLCASSLGGPRSGQPQHFGDGTRLSIL.

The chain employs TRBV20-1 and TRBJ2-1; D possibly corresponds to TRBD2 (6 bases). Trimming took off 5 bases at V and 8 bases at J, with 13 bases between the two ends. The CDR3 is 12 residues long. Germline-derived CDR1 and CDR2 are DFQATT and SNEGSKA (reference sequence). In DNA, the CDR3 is TGCAGTGCTGGCACTAGCTTCGATGAGCAGTTCTTC. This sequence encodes CSAGTSFDEQFF.

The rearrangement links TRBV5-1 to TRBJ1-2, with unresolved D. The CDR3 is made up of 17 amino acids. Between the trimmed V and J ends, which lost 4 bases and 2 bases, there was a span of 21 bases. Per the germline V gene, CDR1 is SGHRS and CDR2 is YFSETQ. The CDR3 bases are TGCGCCAGCAGCCCCCATTTAGGCGCATGGCAAAACTATGGCTACACCTTC. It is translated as CASSPHLGAWQNYGYTF.

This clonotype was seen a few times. CDR3 residues: CTGGPRNEQFF. The CDR3 nucleotides read TGCACTGGGGGGCCAAGGAATGAGCAGTTCTTC. The chain recombines TRBV29-1 with TRBJ2-1, with D tentatively TRBD1 or TRBD2 (6 bases each). CDR3 length: 11 residues. The germline V gene has CDR1 SQVTM and CDR2 ANQGSEA.

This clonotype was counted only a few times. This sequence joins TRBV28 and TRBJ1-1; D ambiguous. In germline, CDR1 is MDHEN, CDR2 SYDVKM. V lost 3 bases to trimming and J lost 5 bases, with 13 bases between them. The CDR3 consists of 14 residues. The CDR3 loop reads CASSLWTSRTEAFF. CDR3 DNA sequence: TGTGCCAGCAGTTTGTGGACGTCACGAACTGAAGCTTTCTTT.

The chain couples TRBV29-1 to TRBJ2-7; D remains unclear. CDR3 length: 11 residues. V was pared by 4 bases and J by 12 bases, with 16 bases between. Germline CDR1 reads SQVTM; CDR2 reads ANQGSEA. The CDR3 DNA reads TGCAGCGTTGCCGACGGAGTCGGATCGTACGTC. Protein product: CSVADGVGSYV.

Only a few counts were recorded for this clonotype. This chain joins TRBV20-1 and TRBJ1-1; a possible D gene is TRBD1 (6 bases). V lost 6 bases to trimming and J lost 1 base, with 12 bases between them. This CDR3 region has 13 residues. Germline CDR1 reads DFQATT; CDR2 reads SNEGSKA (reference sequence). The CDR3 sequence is CSARTGKNTEAFF. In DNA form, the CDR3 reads TGCAGTGCAAGAACAGGGAAGAACACTGAAGCTTTCTTT.

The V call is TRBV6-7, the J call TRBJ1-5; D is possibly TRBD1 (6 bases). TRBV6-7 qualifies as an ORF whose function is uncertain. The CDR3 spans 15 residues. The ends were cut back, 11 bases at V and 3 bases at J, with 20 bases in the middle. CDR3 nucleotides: TGTGCCGGGGGCGAGAGAAAGGTAGTCAATCAGCCCCAGCATTTT. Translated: CAGGERKVVNQPQHF.

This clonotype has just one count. CDR3 sequence: CASSLTAGGLDTQYF. In DNA, the CDR3 is TGTGCCAGCAGTTTGACAGCGGGGGGTTTAGATACGCAGTATTTT. The chain has TRBV12-3 or TRBV12-4 and TRBJ2-3; the match to TRBD2 covers 9 bases. V trimming: 3 bases; J trimming: 5 bases; junction bases outside the gene matches: 6. This CDR3 region has 15 residues.